The next 25 T cell receptor beta chains were all read from a single sample in a study of blood T cell repertoires in COVID-19. The repertoire was sequenced with immunoSEQ multiplex PCR; TCRdb's copy has only in-frame clones and lacks some. This table has some 130,000 clones, about four fifths appearing once. Sequencing was carried out using peripheral blood. The receptors here all came from a woman aged 80 or over with acute or convalescent COVID-19.

The V call is TRBV19, the J call TRBJ2-5, with a possible D match to TRBD2 (5 bases). Trimming pared 1 base from V and 0 bases from J, leaving 6 bases between. CDR1 LNHDA and CDR2 SQIVND come from the germline V gene (reference sequence). The CDR3 runs 14 residues. The CDR3 coding sequence is TGTGCCAGTAGTATAGGGACTTACCAAGAGACCCAGTACTTC. This gives the protein CASSIGTYQETQYF.

The chain employs TRBV3-1 (or the pseudogene TRBV3-2) and TRBJ2-7; 15 nucleotides match TRBD2. The germline gives CDR1 LGHDT, CDR2 YNNKEL (reference sequence). The J segment lost 2 bases and the V segment lost 3 bases, leaving 2 bases of the junction unmatched. The length of the CDR3 is 16 residues. The CDR3 loop is CASSHGLAGGTYEQYF. In DNA, the CDR3 is TGTGCCAGCAGCCATGGACTAGCGGGGGGGACCTACGAGCAGTACTTC.

This chain links TRBV5-1 with TRBJ2-2; 11 bases are a match to TRBD2. Looked up from germline, CDR1 is SGHRS and CDR2 is YFSETQ. The CDR3 contains 17 residues. V shed 4 bases, J shed 0 bases, and the junction held 5 bases outside the gene matches. CDR3 DNA sequence: TGCGCCAGCAGCCCCCGGACTAGCGGGTCGAACACCGGGGAGCTGTTTTTT. This sequence encodes CASSPRTSGSNTGELFF.

The chain employs TRBV7-2 and TRBJ2-1, with TRBD2 identical over 8 bases. The CDR3 contains 15 residues. V shed 4 bases and J 6 bases; nucleotides not matched to a gene: 8. Germline V gives CDR1 SGHTA, CDR2 FQGNSA. CDR3 amino acids: CASSYQPGGLNEQFF. In DNA form, the CDR3 reads TGTGCCAGCAGCTACCAACCGGGGGGGCTCAATGAGCAGTTCTTC.

The chain uses TRBV19 and TRBJ1-2; the match to TRBD1 covers 8 bases. CDR1 LNHDA and CDR2 SQIVND come from the germline V gene (reference sequence). There are 14 residues in the CDR3. Trimming cost V 3 bases and J 8 bases; bases outside gene matches: 8. CDR3 sequence (DNA): TGTGCCAGTAGTATCATCCAGGGGGCGAGGGGCTACACCTTC. Residues: CASSIIQGARGYTF.

This chain connects TRBV5-5 to TRBJ1-6, with 7 bases matching TRBD1. In germline, CDR1 is SGHKS, CDR2 YYEKEE (reference sequence). The V gene end was trimmed by 4 bases and the J gene end by 8 bases; junction bases not matched to a gene: 3. CDR3 length equals 13 residues. CDR3 residues: CASSRDSDSPLHF. The CDR3 DNA sequence: TGTGCCAGCAGCCGGGACAGTGATTCACCCCTCCACTTT.

The J gene is TRBJ2-3, the V gene TRBV9, with D possibly matching TRBD2 (5 bases). The V end was cut by 3 bases, the J end by 0 bases, with 11 bases between. The CDR3 has 15 residues. Germline lookup yields CDR1 SGDLS and CDR2 YYNGEE. CDR3 amino acids: CASSARADSTDTQYF. The CDR3 nucleotides are TGTGCCAGCAGCGCGCGGGCGGACAGCACAGATACGCAGTATTTT.

V and J are TRBV2 and TRBJ2-5; D gene ambiguous. This CDR3 spans 13 amino acids. Germline CDR1 is SNHLY and CDR2 is FYNNEI. Trimming cost V 3 bases and J 3 bases, with 8 bases left between them. The CDR3 protein is CASSETPKETQYF. The CDR3 region has the DNA TGTGCCAGCAGTGAGACACCGAAAGAGACCCAGTACTTC.

This sequence joins TRBV24-1 and TRBJ1-1; possibly TRBD1 for D (5 bases). V was shortened by 4 bases and J by 3 bases, with 26 bases between the two germline ends. CDR1 is KGHDR and CDR2 is SFDVKD in the germline V gene. The CDR3 runs 19 residues. Written as DNA, the CDR3 is TGTGCCACCAGTGACGCTGATATCCTCAGGTCAGGGCGATACACTGAAGCTTTCTTT. It yields the protein CATSDADILRSGRYTEAFF.

This chain joins TRBV29-1 and TRBJ2-7, with 8 nucleotides matching TRBD1. Germline CDR1 SQVTM, CDR2 ANQGSEA. The trim removed 7 bases at V and 3 bases at J, leaving 8 bases unmatched. The CDR3 has 13 amino acids. CDR3: CSAQTGDNYEQYF. The CDR3 DNA is TGCAGCGCCCAGACAGGGGACAACTACGAGCAGTACTTC.

Points on this clone: At one boundary the junction diverges from the germline segment, which might be a read error. V and J are TRBV5-1 and TRBJ2-7; 13 bases line up with TRBD2. Per germline, CDR1 SGHRS and CDR2 YFSETQ. The CDR3 consists of 13 residues. This CDR3 reads CASSVLAGGLLDF. The CDR3 nucleotides are TGCGCCAGCAGCGTACTAGCGGGAGGGCTTTTGGACTTC. Using reference TRBV5-1 and TRBJ2-7 for the parts outside the CDR3, the full variable domain is KAGVTQTPRYLIKTRGQQVTLSCSPISGHRSVSWYQQTPGQGLQFLFEYFSETQRNKGNFPGRFSGRQFSNSRSEMNVSTLELGDSALYLCASSVLAGGLLDFGPGTRLTVT.

This chain joins TRBV3-1 (or the pseudogene TRBV3-2) and TRBJ2-3, with 12 bases fitting TRBD2. The CDR3 contains 18 residues. Germline V CDR1 and CDR2: LGHDT, YNNKEL (reference sequence). Germline trimming cut 2 bases from V and 0 bases from J; bases unmatched to any gene: 6. DNA for the CDR3: TGTGCCAGCAGCCAATCCGGACTAGCGGGGCTTAGCACAGATACGCAGTATTTT. Encoded protein: CASSQSGLAGLSTDTQYF.

The rearrangement links TRBV7-8 to TRBJ1-3, with 9 bases fitting TRBD1. The V and J ends lost 5 bases and 4 bases, in that order; junction bases with no gene match: 9. CDR3 size: 16 residues. Germline V gives CDR1 SGHVS, CDR2 FQNEAQ. CDR3 region: CASSPRGQGAGNTIYF. The CDR3 DNA reads as TGTGCCAGCAGCCCCCGGGGACAGGGAGCCGGAAACACCATATATTTT.

This rearrangement joins TRBV24-1 to TRBJ1-2; 7 bases are shared with TRBD1. V shed 9 bases, J shed 4 bases, and the junction held 10 bases outside the gene matches. Germline V lookup: CDR1 KGHDR, CDR2 SFDVKD. The CDR3 is 14 amino acids. CDR3 sequence: CATGSGGLGYGYTF. The CDR3 bases are TGTGCCACCGGCTCAGGGGGTTTAGGCTATGGCTACACCTTC.

The chain has TRBV13 and TRBJ2-1; 7 bases agree with TRBD2. This CDR3 comprises 14 residues. Trimming took 7 bases from V and 7 from J; bases not matched to a gene: 10. The germline V gene has CDR1 PRHDT and CDR2 FYEKMQ (reference sequence). CDR3 sequence: CASMAAGEDNEQFF. Here the CDR3 DNA reads TGTGCCAGCATGGCGGCGGGAGAGGATAATGAGCAGTTCTTC.

This chain uses TRBV5-1 with TRBJ1-2, with unresolved D. Per germline, CDR1 SGHRS and CDR2 YFSETQ. V shed 1 base and J shed 5 bases, with 12 bases lying between them. The CDR3 contains 14 residues. The CDR3 reads CASSLRSDWYGYTF. CDR3 sequence (DNA): TGCGCCAGCAGCTTGCGGTCGGACTGGTATGGCTACACCTTC.

This chain links TRBV12-3 or TRBV12-4 with TRBJ2-7; 7 nucleotides align to TRBD1. This CDR3 comprises 12 residues. J was trimmed by 6 bases and V by 8 bases; bases with no gene match: 7. DNA for the CDR3: TGTGCCAGCCGTGACAGGGTTAGCGAGCAGTACTTC. Amino acid sequence: CASRDRVSEQYF.

This rearrangement joins TRBV2 to TRBJ2-1; perhaps TRBD2 as D (5 bases). CDR3 length: 16 amino acids. Trimming took off 6 bases at V and 0 bases at J, with 15 bases between the two ends. The germline gives CDR1 SNHLY, CDR2 FYNNEI. The DNA for the CDR3 is TGTGCCAGCAGGGTAAGAGGGCGCAGCTCCTACAATGAGCAGTTCTTC. Translating gives CASRVRGRSSYNEQFF.

In this sample, this clone turned up once. Other DNA sequences in this sample translate to the same CDR3. The genes are TRBV5-1 and TRBJ1-1; the D gene is possibly TRBD1 (5 bases). CDR1 and CDR2 (germline): SGHRS, YFSETQ. Trimming removed 4 bases from V and 5 bases from J, with 12 bases in between. The CDR3 extends over 13 amino acids. The CDR3 region is CASSPQGGTEAFF. The CDR3 DNA reads TGCGCCAGCAGCCCCCAGGGAGGAACTGAAGCTTTCTTT.

CDR3 DNA sequence: TGTGCCATCAGGGACAGCTCCTACGAGCAGTACTTC. It codes for CAIRDSSYEQYF. V gene TRBV10-3 combines with J gene TRBJ2-7, with TRBD1 as a possible D gene (6 bases). The CDR3 length is 12 residues. Looked up from germline, CDR1 is ENHRY and CDR2 is SYGVKD. Trimming left V 6 bases short and J 0 bases short, with 6 bases between.

This clone was found a few times. CDR3 bases: TGTGCCAGCAGCGTAAGCCCCTATAATTCACCCCTCCACTTT. Encoded protein: CASSVSPYNSPLHF. The chain links TRBV9 to TRBJ1-6, with D unclear. Between the trimmed V and J ends, which lost 1 base and 2 bases, there was a span of 4 bases. Germline V gene sequence: CDR1 SGDLS, CDR2 YYNGEE. The CDR3 totals 14 residues.

The chain carries TRBV6-2 or TRBV6-3 and TRBJ1-1, with a possible D match to TRBD1 (6 bases). CDR3 length: 18 amino acids. Germline CDR1 and CDR2: MNHEY and SVGEGT. V was cut by 6 bases and J by 2 bases, with 25 bases left in between. The DNA for the CDR3 is TGTGCCAGCAGCCGACCTGACGCAGGGGTGGGAATAAACACTGAAGCTTTCTTT. It encodes CASSRPDAGVGINTEAFF.

The chain uses TRBV4-3 and TRBJ1-1; maybe TRBD1 (6 bases). The CDR3 is 16 amino acids. From germline, CDR1 is LGHNA and CDR2 YSLEER. V shed 2 bases and J shed 1 base, with 14 bases lying between them. Here the CDR3 reads CASSQYLTGRNTEAFF. The DNA for the CDR3 is TGCGCCAGCAGCCAATACCTAACAGGGAGGAACACTGAAGCTTTCTTT.

V usage is TRBV18 and J usage is TRBJ1-2; 9 bases are a match to TRBD1. Per the germline V gene, CDR1 is KGHSH and CDR2 is LQKENI. This CDR3 region has 15 residues. Trimming at V came to 4 bases and at J to 1 base, leaving 4 bases not matched to a gene. The CDR3 DNA is TGTGCCAGCTCACTGGGACAGGGCCTTAACTATGGCTACACCTTC. This sequence encodes CASSLGQGLNYGYTF.

The J gene is TRBJ1-6, the V gene TRBV12-3 or TRBV12-4; TRBD1 matches at 7 bases. V shed 6 bases, J shed 10 bases, and the junction held 6 bases outside the gene matches. There are 13 residues in the CDR3. The CDR3 DNA is TGTGCCAGCAGAGGACAGGCCGCATCACCCCTCCACTTT. It is translated as CASRGQAASPLHF.